The subject of this entry is one TCR beta chain. This specimen belongs to a study of T cells after yellow fever vaccination. MiXCR, run by TCRdb on the 5' RACE reads, gives a single entry per CDR3 protein. Of 400,000 or so distinct CDR3 sequences in the sample, 6.2% were seen once. V was trimmed by 0 bases and J by 0 bases, leaving 13 bases between them. CDR3 length: 17 amino acids. Germline V gives CDR1 SGHRS, CDR2 YFSETQ. The input for sequencing was PBMCs, taken 5 days after the yellow fever booster vaccination. The chain carries TRBV5-1 and TRBJ2-1; D ambiguous. The TCR originated in a young man who received the YFV17D yellow fever vaccine. CDR3 loop: CASSLVLGPGSYNEQFF. CDR3 DNA sequence: TGCGCCAGCAGCTTGGTACTTGGCCCGGGCTCCTACAATGAGCAGTTCTTC.